Described below is a single TCR beta chain sequence and its context. The antigen is undetermined. Germline loops: CDR1 SGDLS, CDR2 YYNGEE. V lost 4 bases to trimming and J lost 0 bases, with 10 bases between them. The CDR3 consists of 14 residues. This sample is part of a study of cytotoxic CD8 clonotypes in ibrutinib-treated CLL. Points from the study as a whole: Clonality went up at ibrutinib response and then declined back toward baseline at progression. Clonality correlated strongly with circulating CD8+ T cells and exceeded age-matched healthy donors at baseline. Among the clonotypes, public ones were uncommon and contracted or held stable on treatment.

T cells were sequenced at a targeted depth of 1 in 200,000 to 1 in 1 million. Clones were sequenced by immunoSEQ multiplex PCR, and TCRdb holds only the in-frame ones, with some missing. Seen here are about 27,000 clones, roughly 85% observed once, and the top ten hold approximately 8.2%. The sample in question was PBMCs, obtained after 24 months of ibrutinib treatment. The chain recombines TRBV9 with TRBJ1-1; no clear D. The sequence was obtained from a human donor with chronic lymphocytic leukemia. The CDR3 spells CASSQQILNTEAFF. Written as DNA, the CDR3 is TGTGCCAGCAGCCAACAGATCCTGAACACTGAAGCTTTCTTT.